This TCR beta chain was captured by sequencing in a study of patients and donors after allogeneic stem cell transplantation. MiXCR was run by TCRdb on the RT-PCR reads, yielding one entry per CDR3 protein. Here the sample spans 200,000 to 250,000 distinct CDR3 sequences, roughly two fifths being singletons. V lost 7 bases to trimming and J lost 0 bases; unmatched junction nucleotides: 7. The length of the CDR3 is 16 residues. Germline lookup yields CDR1 SGHAT and CDR2 FQNNGV. Sequencing was carried out using blood, either unsorted or a sorted T cell fraction (not recorded which). The source of this sequence is a human donor who was either an allogeneic HSCT recipient or a stem cell or donor lymphocyte infusion donor (not recorded which). It is not recorded whose cells these are; they may come from a transplant donor. The chain has TRBV11-2 and TRBJ2-3; TRBD2 aligns across 10 bases. CDR3 loop: CASTRLAGASTDTQYF. Here the CDR3 DNA reads TGTGCCAGCACTCGTCTAGCGGGGGCCAGCACAGATACGCAGTATTTT.